The TCR beta chain described here comes from a study of shared clonotypes between healthy human individuals. CDR1 and CDR2 from the germline V gene are SGHRS and YFSETQ. The CDR3 runs to 14 residues. The trim removed 7 bases at V and 4 bases at J, leaving 8 bases unmatched. The donors were adults (healthy and HIV-negative) with no recent acute infections or vaccinations. The investigators split CD4+ cells into a CD45RA+ naive subset and a CD45RA-negative memory subset. In the case of this clone: The antigen remains undetermined.

Study results and caveats: Researchers found naive subsets generally carried larger estimated richness than memory subsets. Across a few donors, naive CD4 shared around 5.4%, naive CD8 approximately 3.5%, memory CD4 roughly 2.4%, memory CD8 0.4%.

Clones were read by immunoSEQ multiplex PCR, and TCRdb kept only the in-frame ones, dropping some. The sample comprises about 1.5 million clones, 95% to 99% of which are singletons, and approximately 0.44% rests with the top ten. This sequence originates from a man aged 25 to 45 in good health. The rearrangement joins TRBV5-1 to TRBJ1-3, with 7 nucleotides matching TRBD1. The material sequenced was naive CD4+ T cells sorted from blood. Subset here: CD45RA+ positively selected. The CDR3 bases are TGCGCCAGCTCCAGACAGGGCCCGGGAAACACCATATATTTT. Translated, it gives CASSRQGPGNTIYF.